This T cell receptor (beta chain) was profiled in a study of regulatory T cells in long-lasting Graves disease. Overall study findings and caveats: Under persistent disease, TRBV28, TRBJ1-2 and TRBJ2-5 were used preferentially.

Assembly of TCR beta libraries relied on iRepertoire HTBI primers together with Arm-PCR of CDR3 regions. TCRdb passed the multiplex PCR reads through MiXCR, listing each CDR3 protein once. This table holds hundreds of thousands of distinct CDR3 sequences, about 20% found once. Time point defined: persistent/refractory GD, antithyroid drugs over 5 years with positive TRAb. PBMC-extracted RNA yielded the TCR library. Under American Thyroid Association guidelines, Graves' disease was diagnosed. An endocrinology unit in Xi'an, China, supplied the patients. This clonotype was recorded at least ten times. The antigen is not known. V gave up 6 bases and J gave up 3 bases; unmatched junction bases: 6. The germline V gene has CDR1 KGHSH and CDR2 LQKENI. The CDR3 consists of 14 residues.

The source of this sequence is a female donor with Graves disease. This chain uses TRBV18 with TRBJ1-1, with 8 bases identical to TRBD1. The sample here was peripheral blood mononuclear cells (PBMCs), taken when the disease was refractory, from a patient treated with antithyroid drugs. The CDR3 loop is CASSEDRVDTEAFF. CDR3 coding DNA: TGTGCCAGCTCTGAGGACAGGGTTGACACTGAAGCTTTCTTT.